Below are 25 T cell receptor beta chains sequenced from a single sample in a study of blood T cell repertoires in COVID-19 (dated by TCRdb to 2020 to 2022). Library prep was done by the immunoSEQ multiplex PCR assay. TCRdb holds this immuneACCESS table with in-frame rearrangements only. Some clones are missing; in checked studies, unresolved V genes explain under half, and the rest has no known cause. The sample profile shows roughly 100,000 clones; almost 90% of them were found once. The ten biggest clones cover about 3% of the sample. The sample comprised peripheral blood. Every receptor here comes from a human donor in a cohort sampled during active COVID-19.

The V gene is TRBV5-1, the J gene TRBJ2-2; 15 bases match TRBD2. Trimming removed 4 bases from V and 5 bases from J; junction bases left unmatched: 6. Germline V gives CDR1 SGHRS, CDR2 YFSETQ. The CDR3 is 17 amino acids. The CDR3 nucleotides are TGCGCCAGCAGCCTGGGACTAGCGGGAGGCCGGACCGGGGAGCTGTTTTTT. Translated: CASSLGLAGGRTGELFF.

The chain uses TRBV3-1 (or the pseudogene TRBV3-2) and TRBJ2-1, with TRBD2 matching 12 bases. This CDR3 region has 18 residues. From germline, CDR1 is LGHDT and CDR2 YNNKEL (reference sequence). The J segment lost 4 bases and the V segment lost 4 bases, leaving 11 bases of the junction unmatched. CDR3: CASSPRTSGALGYNEQFF. The CDR3 nucleotides read TGTGCCAGCAGCCCGAGGACTAGCGGGGCCTTGGGGTACAATGAGCAGTTCTTC.

The chain uses TRBV7-9 and TRBJ1-5; D perhaps matches TRBD1 (5 bases). This CDR3 has 16 residues. CDR1 SEHNR and CDR2 FQNEAQ come from the germline V gene (reference sequence). V dropped 2 bases and J dropped 5 bases, with 16 bases sitting between them. This chain's CDR3 is CASSLRRFRVDQPQHF. Here the CDR3 DNA reads TGTGCCAGCAGCTTACGTAGATTCAGGGTAGATCAGCCCCAGCATTTT. The complete variable domain, with remaining parts taken from reference TRBV7-9 and TRBJ1-5, reads DTGVSQNPRHKITKRGQNVTFRCDPISEHNRLYWYRQTLGQGPEFLTYFQNEAQLEKSRLLSDRFSAERPKGSFSTLEIQRTEQGDSAMYLCASSLRRFRVDQPQHFGDGTRLSIL.

Details on this clone: Relative to the germline gene, one junction end is altered; a read error may explain this. The gene calls are TRBV19 and TRBJ1-1; D is uncertain. The V gene's germline CDR1 is LNHDA and CDR2 SQIVND (reference sequence). CDR3 size: 13 residues. The chain's CDR3 is CASSIDLGTPCTF. CDR3 DNA sequence: TGTGCCAGTAGTATAGATCTAGGCACCCCGTGTACTTTT. The whole variable domain, remainder taken from reference TRBV19 and TRBJ1-1, is DGGITQSPKYLFRKEGQNVTLSCEQNLNHDAMYWYRQDPGQGLRLIYYSQIVNDFQKGDIAEGYSVSREKKESFPLTVTSAQKNPTAFYLCASSIDLGTPCTFGQGTRLTVV.

The chain combines TRBV10-2 with TRBJ1-6, with 8 bases identical to TRBD1. Unmatched junction bases numbered 3, after V lost 0 bases and J lost 8 bases. CDR1 WSHSY and CDR2 SAAADI come from the germline V gene. The CDR3 consists of 15 residues. The CDR3 spells CASSESRQGYSPLHF. CDR3 sequence (DNA): TGCGCCAGCAGTGAGTCCCGACAGGGGTATTCACCCCTCCACTTT.

CDR3 in amino acids: CASSRGNEAFF. The CDR3 nucleotides are TGTGCCAGCAGCCGGGGCAATGAAGCTTTCTTT. The gene calls are TRBV4-2 and TRBJ1-1, with D tentatively TRBD1 (5 bases). Germline V CDR1 and CDR2: LGHNA, YNFKEQ. V was clipped by 4 bases and J by 7 bases, with 7 bases between them. CDR3 length: 11 residues.

This chain joins TRBV19 and TRBJ2-7, with D perhaps matching TRBD1 (6 bases). V shed 6 bases and J shed 3 bases, with 18 bases lying between them. This CDR3 contains 15 residues. From germline, CDR1 is LNHDA and CDR2 SQIVND (reference sequence). This chain's CDR3 is CASRTGHTPHYEQYF. DNA of the CDR3: TGTGCCAGTAGGACGGGACACACCCCACACTACGAGCAGTACTTC.

This chain links TRBV9 with TRBJ2-7, with TRBD1 as a possible D gene (7 bases). From germline, CDR1 is SGDLS and CDR2 YYNGEE. CDR3 size: 14 residues. The ends were cut back, 3 bases at V and 5 bases at J, with 15 bases in the middle. The CDR3 DNA is TGTGCCAGCAGCGCAGGGGGGAGCGACCACGAGCAGTACTTC. Translated, it gives CASSAGGSDHEQYF.

CDR3 nucleotides: TGTGCCAGCAGCCCGGCTTCACAGTTGTTCGGCTACACCTTC. As protein: CASSPASQLFGYTF. The chain combines TRBV28 with TRBJ1-2; D unclear. Germline CDR1 MDHEN, CDR2 SYDVKM. The CDR3 is made up of 14 amino acids. The germline V and J ends were trimmed by 6 bases and 8 bases, with 19 bases remaining between them.

This clone has just one count. The chain uses TRBV25-1 and TRBJ1-5; D not resolved. Germline CDR1 is MGHDK and CDR2 is SYGVNS. The ends were cut back, 5 bases at V and 0 bases at J, with 5 bases in the middle. This CDR3 spans 13 amino acids. CDR3 amino acids: CASSSTSNQPQHF. Here the CDR3 DNA reads TGTGCCAGCAGTTCTACTAGCAATCAGCCCCAGCATTTT. Using reference TRBV25-1 and TRBJ1-5 for the parts outside the CDR3, the full variable domain is EADIYQTPRYLVIGTGKKITLECSQTMGHDKMYWYQQDPGMELHLIHYSYGVNSTEKGDLSSESTVSRIRTEHFPLTLESARPSHTSQYLCASSSTSNQPQHFGDGTRLSIL.

The chain uses TRBV6-2 or TRBV6-3 and TRBJ2-1; TRBD2 agrees at 7 bases. The CDR3 is 19 residues long. V was clipped by 5 bases and J by 0 bases; unmatched bases: 16. Germline-derived CDR1 and CDR2 are MNHEY and SVGEGT. The CDR3 is CASSTDNLLAASSYNEQFF. As DNA, the CDR3 is TGTGCCAGCAGTACCGATAATCTCCTAGCGGCGAGCTCCTACAATGAGCAGTTCTTC.

This chain joins TRBV6-1 and TRBJ2-3; a weak D match, TRBD1 (5 bases). This CDR3 region has 16 residues. CDR1 is MNHNS, CDR2 SASEGT, per germline. Trimming pared 1 base from V and 1 base from J, leaving 12 bases between. CDR3: CASSEGLGLGTDTQYF. The CDR3 DNA reads TGTGCCAGCAGTGAAGGTCTGGGGCTGGGCACAGATACGCAGTATTTT.

V usage is TRBV5-4 and J usage is TRBJ2-2; 8 bases align to TRBD2. CDR3 length: 16 residues. CDR1 and CDR2 from the germline V gene are SGHNT and YYREEE (reference sequence). V trimming: 5 bases; J trimming: 4 bases; junction bases outside the gene matches: 10. Here the CDR3 DNA reads TGTGCCAGCAGTTTTCCGGGACTAGGCAGCACCGGGGAGCTGTTTTTT. Translated, it gives CASSFPGLGSTGELFF.

The rearrangement uses TRBV30 and TRBJ1-1; D is uncertain. V was pared by 1 base and J by 0 bases, with 6 bases between. CDR3 length: 13 residues. Germline values: CDR1 GTSNPN, CDR2 SVGIG (reference sequence). The chain's CDR3 is CAWSDRLNTEAFF. DNA for the CDR3: TGTGCCTGGAGTGACAGACTGAACACTGAAGCTTTCTTT.

V is TRBV18 and J is TRBJ2-1; TRBD2 might be the D (6 bases). The CDR3 has 16 residues. Trimming pared 5 bases from V and 7 bases from J, leaving 21 bases between. Per germline, CDR1 KGHSH and CDR2 LQKENI. In nucleotides, the CDR3 is TGTGCCAGCTCAAGACGACTAGGGAGGTTGGCAAATGAGCAGTTCTTC. This translates into CASSRRLGRLANEQFF.

The chain links TRBV5-1 to TRBJ2-7, with TRBD2 as a possible D gene (5 bases). The CDR3 length is 15 residues. Per germline, CDR1 SGHRS and CDR2 YFSETQ. The germline V and J ends were trimmed by 0 bases and 2 bases, with 12 bases remaining between them. CDR3 coding DNA: TGCGCCAGCAGCTTGGCAGCAGCCGGGACCTACGAGCAGTACTTC. Translated: CASSLAAAGTYEQYF.

This clone was seen only a few times. Other DNA sequences within the sample encode an identical CDR3. This chain uses TRBV30 with TRBJ1-5, with a weak D call TRBD1 (6 bases). The V end lost 0 bases, the J end lost 2 bases, and 11 bases lay between the germline ends. The length of the CDR3 is 15 residues. Germline CDR1 reads GTSNPN; CDR2 reads SVGIG (reference sequence). CDR3 amino acids: CAWSVGAGGNQPQHF. The CDR3 DNA follows: TGTGCCTGGAGTGTGGGGGCAGGGGGCAATCAGCCCCAGCATTTT. Full variable domain (outside the CDR3, taken from reference TRBV30 and TRBJ1-5): SQTIHQWPATLVQPVGSPLSLECTVEGTSNPNLYWYRQAAGRGLQLLFYSVGIGQISSEVPQNLSASRPQDRQFILSSKKLLLSDSGFYLCAWSVGAGGNQPQHFGDGTRLSIL.

The rearrangement links TRBV4-1 to TRBJ2-7; 7 nucleotides align to TRBD2. The CDR3 is 13 amino acids. The germline gives CDR1 MGHRA, CDR2 YSYEKL. V gave up 4 bases and J gave up 4 bases; unmatched junction bases: 4. The CDR3 region is CASSPWGGYEQYF. The CDR3 bases are TGCGCCAGCAGCCCCTGGGGGGGTTACGAGCAGTACTTC.

The CDR3 here is CASTETGTREKLFF. In nucleotides, the CDR3 is TGTGCCAGCACTGAGACAGGGACGCGCGAAAAACTGTTTTTT. The chain links TRBV27 to TRBJ1-4, with 7 bases fitting TRBD1. The V segment lost 7 bases and the J segment 8 bases; nucleotides outside the gene matches: 10. The CDR3 is 14 amino acids. Germline CDR1 is MNHEY and CDR2 is SMNVEV (reference sequence).

This chain joins TRBV4-3 and TRBJ1-1, with a possible D match to TRBD1 (5 bases). The V end was cut by 0 bases, the J end by 5 bases, with 10 bases between. CDR1 is LGHNA and CDR2 is YSLEER in the germline V gene. This CDR3 region has 14 residues. This CDR3 reads CASSQDAGRTEAFF. The DNA of the CDR3 is TGCGCCAGCAGCCAAGATGCGGGGCGGACTGAAGCTTTCTTT.

This clone has more than one count but fewer than ten. The rearrangement links TRBV5-6 to TRBJ2-7, with D possibly TRBD2 on 6 matching bases. The CDR3 covers 13 residues. Germline CDR1 is SGHDT and CDR2 is YYEEEE. Trimming removed 3 bases at V and 4 bases at J, with 11 bases between. CDR3 sequence: CASSSGAFYEQYF. The CDR3 nucleotides are TGTGCCAGCAGCTCGGGAGCCTTTTACGAGCAGTACTTC.

The chain joins TRBV7-2 to TRBJ2-3; 10 bases agree with TRBD2. Per the germline V gene, CDR1 is SGHTA and CDR2 is FQGNSA. V dropped 4 bases and J dropped 1; count of bases not matched to a gene: 2. This CDR3 comprises 15 residues. In DNA, the CDR3 is TGTGCCAGCAGCTATAGCGGGAGGCGCACAGATACGCAGTATTTT. Translated: CASSYSGRRTDTQYF.

V usage is TRBV5-4 and J usage is TRBJ2-1; the match to TRBD2 covers 7 bases. Unmatched junction bases numbered 12, after V lost 3 bases and J lost 6 bases. Germline-derived CDR1 and CDR2 are SGHNT and YYREEE (reference sequence). This CDR3 has 16 residues. CDR3 region: CASSSRGGRSFNEQFF. Here the CDR3 DNA reads TGTGCCAGCAGCTCGCGGGGCGGGAGATCATTCAATGAGCAGTTCTTC.

The V call is TRBV1, the J call TRBJ1-1; the listed D gene, TRBD1, was not tested against the DNA. TRBV1 is given as a pseudogene. The CDR3 extends over 15 amino acids. CDR3 amino acids: CTSSQPGQGGTEAFF. The CDR3 DNA follows: TGCACCAGCAGCCAACCTGGACAGGGAGGAACTGAAGCTTTCTTT.

The chain recombines TRBV7-9 with TRBJ2-2; 7 nucleotides align to TRBD1. Germline assignment: CDR1 SEHNR and CDR2 FQNEAQ (reference sequence). Trimming at V came to 5 bases and at J to 6 bases, leaving 3 bases not matched to a gene. The length of the CDR3 is 13 residues. CDR3 coding DNA: TGTGCCAGCAGCCTCACAGGGGCCGGGGAGCTGTTTTTT. Amino acid sequence: CASSLTGAGELFF.